This passage covers 23 T cell receptor beta chains from one sample sequenced in a study of PD-1 blockade in mismatch repair-deficient tumors. Using immunoSEQ multiplex PCR, the repertoire was profiled, and TCRdb retains in-frame clones only, with some absent. The sample carries roughly 17,000 clones, 84% recorded once. Material: PBMCs, obtained roughly 23 weeks after starting pembrolizumab. The receptor source for this set is an adult with mismatch repair-deficient cancer.

This chain uses TRBV18 with TRBJ1-1, with 9 bases fitting TRBD1. V dropped 4 bases and J dropped 6; count of bases not matched to a gene: 9. Germline-derived CDR1 and CDR2 are KGHSH and LQKENI. This CDR3 spans 15 amino acids. The CDR3 DNA reads as TGTGCCAGCTCACGAACCCGGGACAGGGTCCCTGAAGCTTTCTTT. Encoded protein: CASSRTRDRVPEAFF. Complete variable domain (other parts from reference TRBV18 and TRBJ1-1): NAGVMQNPRHLVRRRGQEARLRCSPMKGHSHVYWYRQLPEEGLKFMVYLQKENIIDESGMPKERFSAEFPKEGPSILRIQQVVRGDSAAYFCASSRTRDRVPEAFFGQGTRLTVV.

The genes are TRBV27 and TRBJ1-3, with D unresolved. Trimming stripped 9 bases from V and 1 base from J, with 16 bases between. The germline V gene has CDR1 MNHEY and CDR2 SMNVEV (reference sequence). The CDR3 has 15 residues. CDR3 protein: CARLLLRSSGNTIYF. DNA for the CDR3: TGTGCCAGACTACTTTTACGGTCTTCTGGAAACACCATATATTTT.

CDR3 sequence: CASSFGTGRNEQYF. CDR3 coding DNA: TGCGCCAGCAGCTTCGGGACAGGGAGAAACGAGCAGTACTTC. The chain carries TRBV5-1 and TRBJ2-7, with 9 nucleotides matching TRBD1. Trimming at V came to 2 bases and at J to 5 bases, leaving 5 bases not matched to a gene. Germline values: CDR1 SGHRS, CDR2 YFSETQ. The CDR3 length is 14 residues.

V usage is TRBV29-1 and J usage is TRBJ2-1; 10 bases agree with TRBD2. CDR3 size: 15 residues. The germline gives CDR1 SQVTM, CDR2 ANQGSEA. Unmatched junction bases numbered 13, after V lost 6 bases and J lost 8 bases. Here the CDR3 reads CSVRGLAGGRDEQFF. The CDR3 region has the DNA TGCAGCGTGAGGGGTTTAGCGGGGGGTAGGGATGAGCAGTTCTTC.

V and J are TRBV6-5 and TRBJ1-2; no firm D call. This CDR3 has 14 amino acids. The germline V gene has CDR1 MNHEY and CDR2 SVGAGI. V was trimmed by 2 bases and J by 3 bases, leaving 10 bases between them. CDR3 protein: CASSYRGHDYGYTF. In nucleotides, the CDR3 is TGTGCCAGCAGTTACCGGGGTCACGACTATGGCTACACCTTC.

V usage is TRBV5-6 and J usage is TRBJ2-1; 10 bases line up with TRBD2. The germline gives CDR1 SGHDT, CDR2 YYEEEE. Trimming cost V 1 base and J 15 bases; bases outside gene matches: 10. The CDR3 has 14 amino acids. This CDR3 reads CASSLRTSGGKWFF. The CDR3, as DNA: TGTGCCAGCAGCTTGCGGACTAGCGGAGGGAAGTGGTTCTTC. Complete variable domain (other parts from reference TRBV5-6 and TRBJ2-1): DAGVTQSPTHLIKTRGQQVTLRCSPKSGHDTVSWYQQALGQGPQFIFQYYEEEERQRGNFPDRFSGHQFPNYSSELNVNALLLGDSALYLCASSLRTSGGKWFFGPGTRLTVL.

The rearrangement uses TRBV2 and TRBJ1-6; no clear D. Germline CDR1 and CDR2: SNHLY and FYNNEI. CDR3 length: 12 residues. With 7 bases removed from V and 5 bases from J, the gap between germline ends came to 6 bases. CDR3 sequence: CASNRDNSPLHF. CDR3 DNA: TGTGCCAGCAATCGAGATAATTCACCCCTCCACTTT.

This chain links TRBV5-1 with TRBJ1-1; tentative D call: TRBD1 (6 bases). From germline, CDR1 is SGHRS and CDR2 YFSETQ. The CDR3 consists of 11 residues. With 4 bases removed from V and 7 bases from J, the gap between germline ends came to 8 bases. Here the CDR3 DNA reads TGCGCCAGCAGCCAACAGGGTGAAGCTTTCTTT. Translating it yields CASSQQGEAFF.

This rearrangement joins TRBV6-4 to TRBJ2-3, with TRBD2 identical over 11 bases. This CDR3 contains 16 residues. CDR1 and CDR2 from the germline V gene are MRHNA and SNTAGT. The trim removed 3 bases at V and 5 bases at J, leaving 7 bases unmatched. CDR3 residues: CASSEMTSGNLDTQYF. DNA of the CDR3: TGTGCCAGCAGTGAGATGACTAGCGGGAATCTAGATACGCAGTATTTT.

The genes are TRBV6-5 and TRBJ2-4; TRBD1 matches at 7 bases. Germline V gene sequence: CDR1 MNHEY, CDR2 SVGAGI. With V trimmed by 11 bases and J by 0 bases, 4 bases remained unmatched. The CDR3 consists of 13 residues. In nucleotides, the CDR3 is TGTGCCTCAGGGGGATTAGCCAAAAACATTCAGTACTTC. Amino acid sequence: CASGGLAKNIQYF.

The chain has TRBV10-3 and TRBJ1-3; D gene ambiguous. The CDR3 contains 11 residues. Germline CDR1 ENHRY, CDR2 SYGVKD. CDR3 DNA: TGTCAGGCCGGCCCTGGAAACACCATATATTTT. Its protein is CQAGPGNTIYF.

The rearrangement links TRBV20-1 to TRBJ2-5, with a possible D match to TRBD1 (5 bases). CDR3 size: 10 residues. Deletions cut 4 bases from V and 5 bases from J, with 5 bases between. Germline values: CDR1 DFQATT, CDR2 SNEGSKA (reference sequence). CDR3 nucleotide sequence: TGCAGTGCTACAGGGGAGACCCAGTACTTC. Its protein is CSATGETQYF.

The chain couples TRBV29-1 to TRBJ1-5; D not certain. This CDR3 contains 14 residues. Trimming removed 4 bases from V and 1 base from J, with 11 bases in between. Germline CDR1 reads SQVTM; CDR2 reads ANQGSEA. The CDR3 sequence: CSVVVGGSNQPQHF. CDR3 DNA sequence: TGCAGCGTTGTAGTGGGAGGAAGCAATCAGCCCCAGCATTTT.

The CDR3 protein is CASRPPGTSSYEQYF. The CDR3 DNA sequence: TGTGCCAGCAGACCCCCCGGGACTAGTTCCTACGAGCAGTACTTC. V and J are TRBV6-6 and TRBJ2-5; 8 bases map to TRBD2. The DNA end lines up better with TRBJ2-7; the J call may be wrong. The CDR3 consists of 15 residues. Per the germline V gene, CDR1 is MNHNY and CDR2 is SVGAGI (reference sequence).

The chain is built from TRBV5-4 and TRBJ2-1; 7 bases fit TRBD2. The CDR3 is made up of 15 amino acids. J lost 4 bases, V lost 0 bases, and 4 bases had no gene match. Germline CDR1 and CDR2: SGHNT and YYREEE (reference sequence). In DNA, the CDR3 is TGTGCCAGCAGCTTGGTTCTAGCGGAGTACAATGAGCAGTTCTTC. As protein: CASSLVLAEYNEQFF.

The chain carries TRBV28 and TRBJ1-3, with 7 bases fitting TRBD1. The CDR3 loop spans 17 amino acids. The trim removed 5 bases at V and 2 bases at J, leaving 12 bases unmatched. The germline V gene has CDR1 MDHEN and CDR2 SYDVKM. This chain's CDR3 is CASSPSHTGVAGNTIYF. Here the CDR3 DNA reads TGTGCCAGCAGTCCGTCCCACACAGGGGTCGCTGGAAACACCATATATTTT.

The chain recombines TRBV4-1 with TRBJ2-5; the match to TRBD2 covers 12 bases. This CDR3 is 18 amino acids long. Germline CDR1 reads MGHRA; CDR2 reads YSYEKL. Unmatched junction bases numbered 5, after V lost 0 bases and J lost 0 bases. CDR3 sequence (DNA): TGCGCCAGCAGCCAAGAAGGGACTAGCGGGTGGTACCAAGAGACCCAGTACTTC. Amino acid sequence: CASSQEGTSGWYQETQYF.

This rearrangement joins TRBV11-3 to TRBJ2-1, with 9 bases identical to TRBD2. Losses at the gene ends were 3 bases for V and 0 bases for J; bases not matched to a gene: 0. The CDR3 spans 15 residues. The germline V gene has CDR1 SGHNT and CDR2 YENEEA. The CDR3 reads CASSFSGSSYNEQFF. DNA for the CDR3: TGTGCCAGCAGCTTTAGCGGGAGCTCCTACAATGAGCAGTTCTTC.

This chain connects TRBV19 to TRBJ2-7, with TRBD2 matching 8 bases. V dropped 5 bases and J dropped 2; count of bases not matched to a gene: 8. The germline V gene has CDR1 LNHDA and CDR2 SQIVND (reference sequence). The CDR3 covers 15 residues. CDR3 amino acids: CASSAGGRPPYEQYF. CDR3 DNA: TGTGCCAGTAGTGCCGGCGGGAGGCCCCCCTACGAGCAGTACTTC.

The V and J genes are TRBV2 and TRBJ2-1; 12 bases are a match to TRBD2. Trimming cost V 8 bases and J 9 bases; bases outside gene matches: 11. The germline gives CDR1 SNHLY, CDR2 FYNNEI. This CDR3 has 15 amino acids. CDR3 residues: CASGRLAGVKGEQFF. Here the CDR3 DNA reads TGTGCCAGCGGAAGACTAGCGGGAGTAAAGGGTGAGCAGTTCTTC.

This chain connects TRBV10-2 to TRBJ2-3, with 7 bases identical to TRBD2. This CDR3 spans 17 amino acids. Germline values: CDR1 WSHSY, CDR2 SAAADI. The trim removed 9 bases at V and 3 bases at J, leaving 18 bases unmatched. The CDR3 here is CASAGGSGGSVTDTQYF. The CDR3, as DNA: TGCGCCAGTGCCGGTGGGTCGGGCGGGAGCGTAACAGATACGCAGTATTTT.

This chain connects TRBV21-1 to TRBJ2-5; the table calls TRBD2, which could not be checked here. TRBV21-1 has pseudogene status. CDR3 length: 16 residues. The CDR3, as DNA: TGTGCCAGCAGCAAAGGCGCGGGCAGGAGAAAAGAGACCCAGTACTTC. Residues: CASSKGAGRRKETQYF.

The J gene is TRBJ2-1, the V gene TRBV6-7, with 8 bases lining up with TRBD2. TRBV6-7 is flagged as an ORF with uncertain function. This CDR3 is built from 15 residues. J gave up 9 bases and V 3 bases, and 10 bases lay outside the gene matches. CDR3 region: CASSYVTSGRGEQFF. The CDR3 bases are TGTGCCAGCAGTTATGTAACTAGCGGTCGGGGTGAGCAGTTCTTC.